Below, 32 T cell receptor beta chains from the same sample are listed, as sequenced in a study of blood T cell repertoires in COVID-19. Generated by immunoSEQ multiplex PCR, the TCRdb table keeps only in-frame clones and is missing some. Here the sample spans a few hundred thousand clones, about 87% being singletons. The material sequenced was PBMCs or T cells enriched from blood (not recorded which). The origin of the receptors is a man under 40 who had recovered from COVID-19.

The chain has TRBV9 and TRBJ1-2; TRBD1 matches at 7 bases. The CDR3 spans 14 residues. J lost 2 bases, V lost 3 bases, and 4 bases had no gene match. Germline V gene sequence: CDR1 SGDLS, CDR2 YYNGEE. The CDR3 DNA reads as TGTGCCAGCAGCGCCGGGACAGACAACTATGGCTACACCTTC. Amino acids: CASSAGTDNYGYTF.

The V and J genes are TRBV6-5 and TRBJ1-1; D gene ambiguous. There are 13 residues in the CDR3. Germline CDR1 and CDR2: MNHEY and SVGAGI. Trimming shortened V by 6 bases and J by 4 bases, and 12 bases separated the two germline ends. CDR3 nucleotide sequence: TGTGCCAGCAGGGCCGGGCGGGGCACTGAAGCTTTCTTT. Amino acids: CASRAGRGTEAFF.

The chain uses TRBV10-1 and TRBJ1-4; maybe TRBD1 (6 bases). CDR1 and CDR2 (germline): WNHNN, SYGVQD (reference sequence). The CDR3 contains 13 residues. V shed 6 bases and J shed 8 bases, with 13 bases lying between them. CDR3 bases: TGCGCCAGCAGCGCGGACAGCACCGAAAAACTGTTTTTT. Translation gives CASSADSTEKLFF.

The chain uses TRBV5-6 and TRBJ1-1; D is unclear. The CDR3 is 12 amino acids. From germline, CDR1 is SGHDT and CDR2 YYEEEE. V was pared by 5 bases and J by 1 base, with 6 bases between. CDR3 in amino acids: CASRQSNTEAFF. CDR3 DNA sequence: TGTGCCAGCAGACAGTCGAACACTGAAGCTTTCTTT.

This chain uses TRBV2 with TRBJ1-1, with a possible D match to TRBD1 (6 bases). V gave up 4 bases and J gave up 1 base, with 10 bases separating them. Germline V gives CDR1 SNHLY, CDR2 FYNNEI. This CDR3 contains 14 residues. This CDR3 reads CASSVGQPNTEAFF. The DNA for the CDR3 is TGTGCCAGCAGTGTAGGACAGCCGAACACTGAAGCTTTCTTT.

The chain employs TRBV4-1 and TRBJ1-2; 7 bases fit TRBD1. V gave up 4 bases and J gave up 4 bases; unmatched junction bases: 6. This CDR3 is 14 amino acids long. CDR1 is MGHRA, CDR2 YSYEKL, per germline. CDR3 in amino acids: CASSRDREGYGYTF. DNA for the CDR3: TGCGCCAGCAGCCGAGACAGGGAGGGCTATGGCTACACCTTC.

The chain combines TRBV2 with TRBJ2-3; D ambiguous. V lost 6 bases to trimming and J lost 0 bases, with 13 bases between them. The CDR3 runs 15 residues. CDR1 SNHLY and CDR2 FYNNEI come from the germline V gene. The CDR3, as DNA: TGTGCCAGCAGCCTACTAACACCTAGCACAGATACGCAGTATTTT. It codes for CASSLLTPSTDTQYF.

CDR3 in amino acids: CAISAATIQGTGGNTIYF. CDR3 nucleotide sequence: TGTGCCATCAGTGCGGCAACAATACAGGGGACTGGTGGAAACACCATATATTTT. The chain couples TRBV10-3 to TRBJ1-3, with 7 bases identical to TRBD1. With 4 bases clipped from V and 3 bases from J, the junction kept 15 bases outside the gene matches. The CDR3 is 18 amino acids. Germline assignment: CDR1 ENHRY and CDR2 SYGVKD.

The genes are TRBV7-8 and TRBJ1-5; TRBD1 matches 8 bases. Germline CDR1 is SGHVS and CDR2 is FQNEAQ. Trimming at V came to 5 bases and at J to 3 bases, leaving 9 bases not matched to a gene. The CDR3 is 16 amino acids. The CDR3 region is CASSLGQAEINQPQHF. CDR3 DNA: TGTGCCAGCAGCCTGGGACAGGCAGAGATCAATCAGCCCCAGCATTTT.

J is TRBJ1-1 and V is TRBV6-4; D is possibly TRBD1 (6 bases). Per the germline V gene, CDR1 is MRHNA and CDR2 is SNTAGT. V gave up 3 bases and J gave up 1 base, with 6 bases separating them. CDR3 length: 13 amino acids. The CDR3 here is CASSEQGNTEAFF. CDR3 in DNA: TGTGCCAGCAGTGAACAGGGGAACACTGAAGCTTTCTTT.

The V call is TRBV14, the J call TRBJ1-1, with unresolved D. The length of the CDR3 is 13 residues. Trimming stripped 2 bases from V and 5 bases from J, with 9 bases between. Germline lookup yields CDR1 SGHDN and CDR2 FVKESK. In DNA form, the CDR3 reads TGTGCCAGCAGCCAATTTATCTCTACTGAAGCTTTCTTT. This encodes CASSQFISTEAFF.

A remark on this clone: This sample also contains other DNA sequences that code for the same CDR3. The genes are TRBV18 and TRBJ2-3; 7 nucleotides match TRBD2. The CDR3 runs to 16 residues. CDR1 and CDR2 from the germline V gene are KGHSH and LQKENI. J was trimmed by 1 base and V by 6 bases; bases with no gene match: 10. For the CDR3, the DNA is TGTGCCAGCTCCCCCCCCGTGGGGGGGGGCACAGATACGCAGTATTTT. Amino acids: CASSPPVGGGTDTQYF. The full variable domain, with the rest looked up from reference TRBV18 and TRBJ2-3, is NAGVMQNPRHLVRRRGQEARLRCSPMKGHSHVYWYRQLPEEGLKFMVYLQKENIIDESGMPKERFSAEFPKEGPSILRIQQVVRGDSAAYFCASSPPVGGGTDTQYFGPGTRLTVL.

The rearrangement links TRBV12-5 to TRBJ1-2, with TRBD1 matching 7 bases. The V gene's germline CDR1 is LGHNT and CDR2 FRNRAP. With 4 bases clipped from V and 14 bases from J, the junction kept 7 bases outside the gene matches. The CDR3 runs 11 residues. CDR3 sequence (DNA): TGTGCTAGTGGTTCTGACAGGGTTGCAACCTTC. Translation gives CASGSDRVATF. The entire variable domain, with the rest obtained from reference TRBV12-5 and TRBJ1-2, is as follows: DARVTQTPRHKVTEMGQEVTMRCQPILGHNTVFWYRQTMMQGLELLAYFRNRAPLDDSGMPKDRFSAEMPDATLATLKIQPSEPRDSAVYFCASGSDRVATFGSGTRLTVV.

This clone has just a few counts. This chain uses TRBV5-6 with TRBJ1-3; 8 bases fit TRBD1. This CDR3 contains 16 residues. CDR1 and CDR2 (germline): SGHDT, YYEEEE. V lost 4 bases and J lost 4; bases outside the gene matches: 10. The CDR3 loop reads CASSTEWDRHGNTIYF. CDR3 in DNA: TGTGCCAGCAGCACAGAGTGGGACAGGCACGGAAACACCATATATTTT.

This clone has just one count. The chain is built from TRBV19 and TRBJ2-3, with 8 bases that match TRBD2. V shed 2 bases, J shed 10 bases, and the junction held 11 bases outside the gene matches. Per germline, CDR1 LNHDA and CDR2 SQIVND (reference sequence). The CDR3 has 15 amino acids. Here the CDR3 DNA reads TGTGCCAGTAGTATAATAGCGGGGACCGCAGGGGCGCAGTATTTT. Encoded protein: CASSIIAGTAGAQYF.

This chain links TRBV21-1 with TRBJ1-2. TRBV21-1 is a pseudogene segment. The length of the CDR3 is 12 residues. The CDR3 region has the DNA TGTGCCAGCAGCGGGAACCCGGGAGGCTACACCTTC. It is translated as CASSGNPGGYTF.

This clone was picked up one time. The identical CDR3 is also encoded by other nucleotide sequences in the sample. The gene calls are TRBV10-3 and TRBJ2-3, with 10 bases matching TRBD2. The ends lost 2 bases at V and 3 bases at J; junction bases unmatched: 2. This CDR3 spans 15 amino acids. Germline CDR1 is ENHRY and CDR2 is SYGVKD. CDR3 DNA sequence: TGTGCCATCAGTGAGGGACTAGCGGTGACAGATACGCAGTATTTT. Translation: CAISEGLAVTDTQYF.

V is TRBV29-1 and J is TRBJ2-7, with 9 bases that match TRBD1. J gave up 6 bases and V 6 bases, and 6 bases lay outside the gene matches. CDR1 and CDR2 (germline): SQVTM, ANQGSEA. The CDR3 runs to 12 residues. Here the CDR3 reads CSVGTGWSEQYF. The CDR3, as DNA: TGCAGCGTGGGGACAGGGTGGTCCGAGCAGTACTTC.

This clone showed up just once. The chain combines TRBV7-2 with TRBJ2-7; no definite D call. The V end lost 2 bases, the J end lost 3 bases, and 8 bases lay between the germline ends. Per the germline V gene, CDR1 is SGHTA and CDR2 is FQGNSA. The CDR3 is 13 residues long. CDR3 sequence reads: CASSLQSSYEQYF. The CDR3 DNA reads TGTGCCAGCAGCTTACAGTCAAGCTACGAGCAGTACTTC.

The J gene is TRBJ1-1, the V gene TRBV6-5, with 7 nucleotides matching TRBD1. With V trimmed by 5 bases and J by 5 bases, 8 bases remained unmatched. Looked up from germline, CDR1 is MNHEY and CDR2 is SVGAGI. The CDR3 has 14 amino acids. In DNA, the CDR3 is TGTGCCAGCAGTATACAGGGGAGAGGGACTGAAGCTTTCTTT. This encodes CASSIQGRGTEAFF.

The genes are TRBV5-1 and TRBJ1-2, with TRBD1 identical over 9 bases. Germline loops: CDR1 SGHRS, CDR2 YFSETQ. This CDR3 comprises 15 residues. J gave up 4 bases and V 0 bases, and 4 bases lay outside the gene matches. CDR3 sequence (DNA): TGCGCCAGCAGCTTGGTCACAGGGGGCGTCTATGGCTACACCTTC. Its protein product is CASSLVTGGVYGYTF. Combining the CDR3 with reference TRBV5-1 and TRBJ1-2 gives the whole variable domain KAGVTQTPRYLIKTRGQQVTLSCSPISGHRSVSWYQQTPGQGLQFLFEYFSETQRNKGNFPGRFSGRQFSNSRSEMNVSTLELGDSALYLCASSLVTGGVYGYTFGSGTRLTVV.

The V gene is TRBV7-9, the J gene TRBJ1-1, with a tentative D call TRBD1 (6 bases). Germline V CDR1 and CDR2: SEHNR, FQNEAQ (reference sequence). V dropped 5 bases and J dropped 3 bases, with 10 bases sitting between them. The length of the CDR3 is 13 residues. The CDR3 reads CASSRTGYTEAFF. The DNA of the CDR3 is TGTGCCAGCAGCCGCACAGGGTACACTGAAGCTTTCTTT.

V and J are TRBV14 and TRBJ2-1; weak D call: TRBD2 (5 bases). The CDR3 sequence is 16 residues long. Germline CDR1 reads SGHDN; CDR2 reads FVKESK. With 4 bases removed from V and 3 bases from J, the gap between germline ends came to 16 bases. CDR3 region: CASSPVANRIYNEQFF. The CDR3 nucleotides are TGTGCCAGCAGCCCTGTAGCGAATAGAATCTACAATGAGCAGTTCTTC. Full variable domain (rest looked up from reference TRBV14 and TRBJ2-1): EAGVTQFPSHSVIEKGQTVTLRCDPISGHDNLYWYRRVMGKEIKFLLHFVKESKQDESGMPNNRFLAERTGGTYSTLKVQPAELEDSGVYFCASSPVANRIYNEQFFGPGTRLTVL.

The chain carries TRBV29-1 and TRBJ1-1; D is ambiguous. V lost 7 bases and J 0 bases, leaving 6 bases between the germline ends. CDR1 is SQVTM and CDR2 is ANQGSEA in the germline V gene. CDR3 length: 11 residues. The CDR3 coding sequence is TGCAGCGGTCAGATGAACACTGAAGCTTTCTTT. Residues: CSGQMNTEAFF.

The rearrangement uses TRBV6-5 and TRBJ1-1; no definite D call. This CDR3 is 14 amino acids long. Germline values: CDR1 MNHEY, CDR2 SVGAGI. Trimming left V 6 bases short and J 1 base short, with 12 bases between. The CDR3 coding sequence is TGTGCCAGCAGCTCCCTCCGACAGAACACTGAAGCTTTCTTT. Protein product: CASSSLRQNTEAFF.

This clone was detected a few times. The chain links TRBV19 to TRBJ1-2; D gene unclear. CDR3 length: 15 amino acids. Trimming took 4 bases from V and 4 from J, leaving 16 bases between them. Germline CDR1 LNHDA, CDR2 SQIVND (reference sequence). CDR3 nucleotide sequence: TGTGCCAGTAGTAAGCAATATCGGGAGATCTATGGCTACACCTTC. Protein: CASSKQYREIYGYTF.

The chain couples TRBV5-1 to TRBJ1-6; 8 bases match TRBD1. The CDR3 runs to 13 residues. Germline trimming cut 0 bases from V and 14 bases from J; bases unmatched to any gene: 4. Germline V lookup: CDR1 SGHRS, CDR2 YFSETQ. CDR3 region: CASSLGDRTSLHF. The DNA of the CDR3 is TGCGCCAGCAGCTTGGGGGACAGGACTTCCCTCCACTTT.

This rearrangement joins TRBV6-5 to TRBJ2-2, with 11 bases that match TRBD1. V gave up 5 bases and J gave up 7 bases; unmatched junction bases: 6. In germline, CDR1 is MNHEY, CDR2 SVGAGI. This CDR3 region has 15 residues. This CDR3 is CASSPRTGGLGELFF. The CDR3 region has the DNA TGTGCCAGCAGTCCCCGGACAGGGGGCCTCGGGGAGCTGTTTTTT.

V usage is TRBV3-1 (or the pseudogene TRBV3-2) and J usage is TRBJ2-2; 8 nucleotides line up with TRBD2. Trimming removed 0 bases from V and 0 bases from J; junction bases left unmatched: 9. This CDR3 has 19 amino acids. Germline CDR1 is LGHDT and CDR2 is YNNKEL (reference sequence). The CDR3 coding sequence is TGTGCCAGCAGCCAAGATGCGTGGCTAGCGGGCCCGAACACCGGGGAGCTGTTTTTT. It yields the protein CASSQDAWLAGPNTGELFF.

The chain uses TRBV4-3 and TRBJ2-1, with D tentatively TRBD2 (5 bases). The CDR3 totals 19 residues. V was shortened by 0 bases and J by 0 bases, with 18 bases between the two germline ends. CDR1 and CDR2 from the germline V gene are LGHNA and YSLEER. The CDR3 DNA is TGCGCCAGCAGCCAAGAGCCCCTTGGGCGGAGGAGCTCCTACAATGAGCAGTTCTTC. Translating gives CASSQEPLGRRSSYNEQFF.

The chain combines TRBV18 with TRBJ2-2; D perhaps matches TRBD1 (6 bases). Trimming removed 2 bases at V and 3 bases at J, with 10 bases between. There are 15 residues in the CDR3. Germline V CDR1 and CDR2: KGHSH, LQKENI. The CDR3 is CASSPNAGDTGELFF. The CDR3 DNA reads as TGTGCCAGCTCACCAAACGCAGGGGACACCGGGGAGCTGTTTTTT.

This clone was detected once. V is TRBV6-5 and J is TRBJ1-2; D perhaps matches TRBD1 (6 bases). CDR3 size: 16 residues. Trimming removed 4 bases at V and 4 bases at J, with 19 bases between. Germline values: CDR1 MNHEY, CDR2 SVGAGI. DNA for the CDR3: TGTGCCAGCAGTTCCGATTCGGGACACCGGGGCTATGGCTACACCTTC. Amino acid sequence: CASSSDSGHRGYGYTF.